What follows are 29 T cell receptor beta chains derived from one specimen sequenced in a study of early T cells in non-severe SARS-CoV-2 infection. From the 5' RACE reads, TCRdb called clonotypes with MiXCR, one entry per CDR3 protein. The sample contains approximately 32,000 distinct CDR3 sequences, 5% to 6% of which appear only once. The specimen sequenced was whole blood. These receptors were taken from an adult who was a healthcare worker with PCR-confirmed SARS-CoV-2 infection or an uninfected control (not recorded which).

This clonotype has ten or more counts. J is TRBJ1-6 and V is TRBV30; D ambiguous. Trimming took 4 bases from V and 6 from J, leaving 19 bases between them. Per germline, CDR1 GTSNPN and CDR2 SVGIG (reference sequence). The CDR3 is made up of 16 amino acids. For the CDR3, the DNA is TGTGCCTGGACACTTTCTGGATCCCCTTTTAATTCACCCCTCCACTTT. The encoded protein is CAWTLSGSPFNSPLHF.

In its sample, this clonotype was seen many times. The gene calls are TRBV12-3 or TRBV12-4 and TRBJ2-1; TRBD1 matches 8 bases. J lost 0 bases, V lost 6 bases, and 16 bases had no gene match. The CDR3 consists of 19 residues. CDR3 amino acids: CASRRMPPGQADSYNEQFF. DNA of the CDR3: TGTGCCAGCAGGCGGATGCCTCCGGGACAGGCCGACTCCTACAATGAGCAGTTCTTC.

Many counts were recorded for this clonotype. For the CDR3, the DNA is TGTGCCAGCAGTTTCGGGCAGAATAATTCACCCCTCCACTTT. Amino acids: CASSFGQNNSPLHF. The rearrangement joins TRBV12-3 or TRBV12-4 to TRBJ1-6; D remains ambiguous. Between the trimmed V and J ends, which lost 3 bases and 5 bases, there was a span of 8 bases. The CDR3 is made up of 14 amino acids.

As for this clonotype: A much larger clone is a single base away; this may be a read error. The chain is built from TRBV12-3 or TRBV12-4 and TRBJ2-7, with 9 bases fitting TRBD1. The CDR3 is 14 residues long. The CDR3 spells CANSLRQGAYEQYF. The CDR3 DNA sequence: TGTGCCAACAGTCTCAGACAGGGGGCCTACGAGCAGTACTTC.

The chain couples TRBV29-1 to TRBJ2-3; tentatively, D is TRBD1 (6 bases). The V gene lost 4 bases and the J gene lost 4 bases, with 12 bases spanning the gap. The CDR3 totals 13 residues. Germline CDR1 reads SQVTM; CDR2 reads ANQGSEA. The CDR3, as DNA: TGCAGCGTTGCACTGACAGGCCCAGATACGCAGTATTTT. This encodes CSVALTGPDTQYF.

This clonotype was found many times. The CDR3 reads CASSGPGGYEQYF. The CDR3 DNA reads TGTGCCAGCAGCGGACCGGGGGGCTACGAGCAGTACTTC. The genes are TRBV11-3 and TRBJ2-7; 7 nucleotides align to TRBD2. The trim removed 5 bases at V and 3 bases at J, leaving 4 bases unmatched. The CDR3 runs to 13 residues. CDR1 and CDR2 (germline): SGHNT, YENEEA. Complete variable domain (other parts from reference TRBV11-3 and TRBJ2-7): EAGVVQSPRYKIIEKKQPVAFWCNPISGHNTLYWYLQNLGQGPELLIRYENEEAVDDSQLPKDRFSAERLKGVDSTLKIQPAELGDSAVYLCASSGPGGYEQYFGPGTRLTVT.

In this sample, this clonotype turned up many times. The CDR3 nucleotides are TGCAGTGCTAGGCCCCGGGTAGGAGGTAATCAGCCCCAGCATTTT. It yields the protein CSARPRVGGNQPQHF. The chain carries TRBV20-1 and TRBJ1-5, with D uncertain. Germline V CDR1 and CDR2: DFQATT, SNEGSKA (reference sequence). V was cut by 3 bases and J by 4 bases, with 16 bases left in between. The CDR3 length is 15 residues.

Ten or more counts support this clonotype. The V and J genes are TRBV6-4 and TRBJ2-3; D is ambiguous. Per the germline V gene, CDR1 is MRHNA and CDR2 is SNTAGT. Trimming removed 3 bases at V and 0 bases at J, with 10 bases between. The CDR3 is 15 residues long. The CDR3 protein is CASSESLSSTDTQYF. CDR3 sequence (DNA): TGTGCCAGCAGTGAGAGTCTTTCTAGCACAGATACGCAGTATTTT.

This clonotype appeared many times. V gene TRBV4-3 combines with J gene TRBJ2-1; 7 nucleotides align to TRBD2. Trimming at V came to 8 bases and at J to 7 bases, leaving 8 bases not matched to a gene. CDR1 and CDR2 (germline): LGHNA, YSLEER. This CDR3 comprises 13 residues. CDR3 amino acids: CASQGLGGNEQFF. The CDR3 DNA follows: TGCGCCAGCCAAGGACTAGGTGGGAATGAGCAGTTCTTC.

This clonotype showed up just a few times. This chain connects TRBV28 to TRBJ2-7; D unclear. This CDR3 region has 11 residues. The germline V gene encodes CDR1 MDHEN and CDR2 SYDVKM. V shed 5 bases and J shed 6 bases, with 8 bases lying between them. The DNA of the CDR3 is TGTGCCAGCAGTCTCCTTACCGAGCAGTACTTC. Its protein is CASSLLTEQYF.

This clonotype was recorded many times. CDR3 loop: CASSPGTYGYTF. In DNA, the CDR3 is TGTGCCAGCTCACCAGGCACCTATGGCTACACCTTC. V gene TRBV18 combines with J gene TRBJ1-2; D is unclear. Germline V lookup: CDR1 KGHSH, CDR2 LQKENI. The CDR3 spans 12 residues. Trimming took 2 bases from V and 4 from J, leaving 5 bases between them.

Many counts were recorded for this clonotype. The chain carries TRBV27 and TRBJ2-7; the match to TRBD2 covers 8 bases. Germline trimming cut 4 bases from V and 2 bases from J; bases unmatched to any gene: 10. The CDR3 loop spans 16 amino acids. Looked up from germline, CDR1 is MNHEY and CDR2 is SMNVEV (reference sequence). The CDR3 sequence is CASSSPREGSTYEQYF. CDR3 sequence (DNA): TGTGCCAGCAGTTCCCCCCGGGAGGGAAGTACCTACGAGCAGTACTTC.

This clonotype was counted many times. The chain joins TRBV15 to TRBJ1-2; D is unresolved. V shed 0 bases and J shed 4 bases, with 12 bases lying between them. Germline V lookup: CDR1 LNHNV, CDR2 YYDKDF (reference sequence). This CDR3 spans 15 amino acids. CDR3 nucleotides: TGTGCCACCAGCAGAGAGAGCTGGGATCTCTATGGCTACACCTTC. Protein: CATSRESWDLYGYTF.

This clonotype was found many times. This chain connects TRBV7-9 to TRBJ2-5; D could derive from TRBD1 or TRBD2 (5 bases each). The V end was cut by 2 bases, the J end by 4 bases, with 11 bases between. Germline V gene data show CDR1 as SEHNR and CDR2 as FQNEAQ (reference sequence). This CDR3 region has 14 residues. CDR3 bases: TGTGCCAGCAGCTTAAGGACACGGGGAGAGACCCAGTACTTC. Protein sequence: CASSLRTRGETQYF. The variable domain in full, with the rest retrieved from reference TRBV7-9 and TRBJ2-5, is DTGVSQNPRHKITKRGQNVTFRCDPISEHNRLYWYRQTLGQGPEFLTYFQNEAQLEKSRLLSDRFSAERPKGSFSTLEIQRTEQGDSAMYLCASSLRTRGETQYFGPGTRLLVL.

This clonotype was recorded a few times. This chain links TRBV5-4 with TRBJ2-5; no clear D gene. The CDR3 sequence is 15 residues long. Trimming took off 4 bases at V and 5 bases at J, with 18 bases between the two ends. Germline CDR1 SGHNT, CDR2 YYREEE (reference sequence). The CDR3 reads CASSPPEENGETQYF. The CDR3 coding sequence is TGTGCCAGCAGCCCCCCCGAGGAAAACGGTGAGACCCAGTACTTC.

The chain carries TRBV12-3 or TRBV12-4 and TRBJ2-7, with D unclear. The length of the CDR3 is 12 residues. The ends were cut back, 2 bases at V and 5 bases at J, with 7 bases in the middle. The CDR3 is CASSLQRHEQYF. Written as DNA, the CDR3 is TGTGCCAGCAGTTTACAGCGCCACGAGCAGTACTTC.

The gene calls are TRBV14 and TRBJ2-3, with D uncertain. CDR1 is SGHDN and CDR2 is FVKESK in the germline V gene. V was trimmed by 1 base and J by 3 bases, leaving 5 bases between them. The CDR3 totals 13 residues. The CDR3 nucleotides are TGTGCCAGCAGCCAAGGACGGACAGATACGCAGTATTTT. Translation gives CASSQGRTDTQYF.

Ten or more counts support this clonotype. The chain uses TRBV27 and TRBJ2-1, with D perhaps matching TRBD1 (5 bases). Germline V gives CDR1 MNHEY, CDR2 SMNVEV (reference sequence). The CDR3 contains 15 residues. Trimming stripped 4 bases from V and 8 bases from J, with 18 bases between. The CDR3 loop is CASSWTLDSADEQFF. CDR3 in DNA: TGTGCCAGCAGTTGGACACTCGACTCAGCCGATGAGCAGTTCTTC.

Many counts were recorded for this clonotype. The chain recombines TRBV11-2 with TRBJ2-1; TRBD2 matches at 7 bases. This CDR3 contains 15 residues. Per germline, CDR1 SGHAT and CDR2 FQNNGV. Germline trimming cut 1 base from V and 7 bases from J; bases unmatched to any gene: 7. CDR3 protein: CASSLVLASGNEQFF. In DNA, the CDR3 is TGTGCCAGCAGCTTAGTGTTGGCTAGCGGAAATGAGCAGTTCTTC.

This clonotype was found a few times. CDR3 protein: CATSRAGKGRNTEAFF. The CDR3 DNA reads as TGTGCCACCAGCAGAGCCGGGAAAGGGAGGAACACTGAAGCTTTCTTT. The chain carries TRBV15 and TRBJ1-1, with D unresolved. Germline lookup yields CDR1 LNHNV and CDR2 YYDKDF (reference sequence). Trimming shortened V by 1 base and J by 1 base, and 13 bases separated the two germline ends. The CDR3 length is 16 residues.

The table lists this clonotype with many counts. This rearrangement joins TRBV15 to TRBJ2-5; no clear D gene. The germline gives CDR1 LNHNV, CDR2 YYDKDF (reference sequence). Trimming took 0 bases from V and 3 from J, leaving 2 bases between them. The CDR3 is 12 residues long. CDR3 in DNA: TGTGCCACCAGCAGAGAAGAAGAGACCCAGTACTTC. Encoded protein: CATSREEETQYF.

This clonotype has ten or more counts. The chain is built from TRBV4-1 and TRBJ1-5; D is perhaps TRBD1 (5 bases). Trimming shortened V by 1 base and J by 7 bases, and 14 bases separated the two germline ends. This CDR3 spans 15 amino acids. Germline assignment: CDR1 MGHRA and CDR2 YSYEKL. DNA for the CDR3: TGCGCCAGCAGCCAAGTGGGTCACGACAGACAGCCCCAGCATTTT. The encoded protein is CASSQVGHDRQPQHF.

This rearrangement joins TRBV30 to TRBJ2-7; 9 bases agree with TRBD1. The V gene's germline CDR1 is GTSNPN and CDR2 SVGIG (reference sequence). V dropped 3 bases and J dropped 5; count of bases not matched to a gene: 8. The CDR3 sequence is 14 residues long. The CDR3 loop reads CAWSPTGGGDEQYF. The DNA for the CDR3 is TGTGCCTGGAGCCCGACAGGGGGAGGGGACGAGCAGTACTTC.

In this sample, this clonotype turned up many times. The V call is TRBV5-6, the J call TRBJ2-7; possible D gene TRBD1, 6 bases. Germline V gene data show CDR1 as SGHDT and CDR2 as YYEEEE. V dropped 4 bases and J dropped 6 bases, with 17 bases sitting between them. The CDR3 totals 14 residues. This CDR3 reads CASSLTGFASEQYF. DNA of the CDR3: TGTGCCAGCAGCCTGACAGGTTTCGCGTCCGAGCAGTACTTC.

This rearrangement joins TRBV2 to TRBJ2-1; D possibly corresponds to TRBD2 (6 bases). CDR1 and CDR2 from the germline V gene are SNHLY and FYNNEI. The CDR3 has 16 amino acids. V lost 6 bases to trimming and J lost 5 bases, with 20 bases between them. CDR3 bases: TGTGCCAGCAGACTACCGGGGAGGAGGTTGGACAATGAGCAGTTCTTC. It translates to CASRLPGRRLDNEQFF.

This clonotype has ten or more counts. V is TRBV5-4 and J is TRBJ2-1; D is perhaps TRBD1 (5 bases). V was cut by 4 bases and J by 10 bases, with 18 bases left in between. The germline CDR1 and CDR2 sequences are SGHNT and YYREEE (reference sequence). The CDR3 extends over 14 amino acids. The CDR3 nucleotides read TGTGCCAGCAGCCCCTCCCGCAGGGTCCAGGAGCAGTTCTTC. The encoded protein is CASSPSRRVQEQFF.

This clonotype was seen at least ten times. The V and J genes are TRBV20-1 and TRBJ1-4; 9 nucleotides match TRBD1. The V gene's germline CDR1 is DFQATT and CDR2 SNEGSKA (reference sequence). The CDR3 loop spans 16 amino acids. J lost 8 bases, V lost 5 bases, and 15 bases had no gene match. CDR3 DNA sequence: TGCAGTGCTCTGGGATTGACAGGGGGAAGAGGGGAAAAACTGTTTTTT. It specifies CSALGLTGGRGEKLFF.

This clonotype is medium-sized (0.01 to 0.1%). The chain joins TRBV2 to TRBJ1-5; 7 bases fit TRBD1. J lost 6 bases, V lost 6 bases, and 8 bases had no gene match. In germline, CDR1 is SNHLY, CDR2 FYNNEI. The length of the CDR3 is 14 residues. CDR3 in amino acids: CASRSRSGGQPQHF. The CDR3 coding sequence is TGTGCCAGCAGGTCTAGATCAGGGGGTCAGCCCCAGCATTTT.

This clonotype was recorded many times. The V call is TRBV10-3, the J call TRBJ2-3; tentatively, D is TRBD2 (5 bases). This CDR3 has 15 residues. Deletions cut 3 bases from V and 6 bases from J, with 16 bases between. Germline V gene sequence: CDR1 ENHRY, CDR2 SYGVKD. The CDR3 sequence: CAISDPGSPLDTQYF. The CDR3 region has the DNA TGTGCCATCAGTGACCCGGGGAGCCCCTTGGATACGCAGTATTTT.